Listed below are T cell receptor beta chains from one sample, sequenced in a study of cytomegalovirus exposure and HLA in healthy donors. Sequenced by immunoSEQ multiplex PCR; TCRdb stores in-frame clones only, minus some. Of about 120,000 clones listed, 75% are singletons. Sequencing used PBMCs. The receptor set was obtained from a woman aged 18-30 years in good health and CMV-seronegative. CDR3s include the opening cysteine and the closing phenylalanine or tryptophan. The D gene is left open where the match is weak. For some rows the clone size is stated as once, few or many, or as a class when expanded; others skip it.

cdr3_nt: TGTGCCAGCAGTTTGGTTCGGGTTAGCGGGGGCCCGAGGGAGCAGTTCTTC
cdr3_aa: CASSLVRVSGGPREQFF
v_call: TRBV27
j_call: TRBJ2-1
clone_size: -
d_call: TRBD2

cdr3_nt: TGCAGTGGAGATGCTTTTGGGACCCAGTACTTC
cdr3_aa: CSGDAFGTQYF
v_call: TRBV20-1
j_call: TRBJ2-5
clone_size: once
d_call: -

cdr3_nt: TGTGCCAGCAGCCAAGATTACAGGGGGCATAGCACAGATACGCAGTATTTT
cdr3_aa: CASSQDYRGHSTDTQYF
v_call: TRBV4-2
j_call: TRBJ2-3
clone_size: once
d_call: TRBD1

cdr3_nt: TGTGCCAGCAGGGACCGACAGGGGGCCGTGGAGACCCAGTACTTC
cdr3_aa: CASRDRQGAVETQYF
v_call: TRBV2
j_call: TRBJ2-5
clone_size: -
d_call: TRBD1

cdr3_nt: TGTGCCAGCAGCCCGGGGGTCTCCGGGGCAGATACGCAGTATTTT
cdr3_aa: CASSPGVSGADTQYF
v_call: TRBV5-4
j_call: TRBJ2-3
clone_size: -
d_call: -

cdr3_nt: TGCGCCAGCAGCTTCCTAGCGGGGTCCCCAGATACGCAGTATTTT
cdr3_aa: CASSFLAGSPDTQYF
v_call: TRBV5-1
j_call: TRBJ2-3
clone_size: once
d_call: TRBD2

cdr3_nt: TGTGCCAGCAGCCCTGGTCCAGCGACTGAAGCTTTCTTT
cdr3_aa: CASSPGPATEAFF
v_call: TRBV7-9
j_call: TRBJ1-1
clone_size: -
d_call: -

cdr3_nt: TGCGCCAGCAGCTTGGGCCGGACTAGCGGGGGAGGGAGCGAGCAGTACTTC
cdr3_aa: CASSLGRTSGGGSEQYF
v_call: TRBV5-1
j_call: TRBJ2-7
clone_size: few
d_call: TRBD2

cdr3_nt: TGTGCCACCCTGGGCCTCGGGGGCACCGGGGAGCTGTTTTTT
cdr3_aa: CATLGLGGTGELFF
v_call: TRBV15
j_call: TRBJ2-2
clone_size: -
d_call: -

cdr3_nt: TGTGCCAGCAAAACCCAGGGTAGCAATCAGCCCCAGCATTTT
cdr3_aa: CASKTQGSNQPQHF
v_call: TRBV28
j_call: TRBJ1-5
clone_size: -
d_call: -

cdr3_nt: TGTGCCAGCAGCTTAGGCGGGGGCCAGCCCCAGCATTTT
cdr3_aa: CASSLGGGQPQHF
v_call: TRBV7-6
j_call: TRBJ1-5
clone_size: -
d_call: -

cdr3_nt: TGTGCCAGCAGCTTGATAGCCAGCGATGAAAAACTGTTTTTT
cdr3_aa: CASSLIASDEKLFF
v_call: TRBV5-6
j_call: TRBJ1-4
clone_size: once
d_call: -

cdr3_nt: TGTGCCAGCAGTTCGATTCCGGGACAGGGGGGGTCACCCCTCCACTTT
cdr3_aa: CASSSIPGQGGSPLHF
v_call: TRBV6-5
j_call: TRBJ1-6
clone_size: once
d_call: TRBD1

cdr3_nt: TGTGCCAGCAGCTCCCGGACAGGGTCGGGCACCGGGGAGCTGTTTTTT
cdr3_aa: CASSSRTGSGTGELFF
v_call: TRBV5-4
j_call: TRBJ2-2
clone_size: -
d_call: TRBD1

cdr3_nt: TGTGCCATGAAGACAGGGGGAAGTTTCAATGAGCAGTTCTTC
cdr3_aa: CAMKTGGSFNEQFF
v_call: TRBV6-1
j_call: TRBJ2-1
clone_size: -
d_call: TRBD1

cdr3_nt: TGTGCCATCAGTGAGTCGATTGGAGCAGATACGCAGTATTTT
cdr3_aa: CAISESIGADTQYF
v_call: TRBV10-3
j_call: TRBJ2-3
clone_size: -
d_call: -

cdr3_nt: TGTGCCATCAGTCCTACCGGGACAGGGGGCACCTGGAATGAAGCTTTCTTT
cdr3_aa: CAISPTGTGGTWNEAFF
v_call: TRBV10-3
j_call: TRBJ1-1
clone_size: -
d_call: TRBD1

cdr3_nt: TGTGCCACCAGCAGAGATCGAGCGGGGGGTTTGAATGAGCAGTTCTTC
cdr3_aa: CATSRDRAGGLNEQFF
v_call: TRBV15
j_call: TRBJ2-1
clone_size: once
d_call: TRBD2

cdr3_nt: TGTGCCAGCAGACAACAGGGTCGAGATTCACCCCTCCACTTT
cdr3_aa: CASRQQGRDSPLHF
v_call: TRBV5-6
j_call: TRBJ1-6
clone_size: -
d_call: -

cdr3_nt: TGTGCCAGCAGTGGAACAGCAGGGGCAAGCTCCTATAATTCACCCCTCCACTTT
cdr3_aa: CASSGTAGASSYNSPLHF
v_call: TRBV6-1
j_call: TRBJ1-6
clone_size: -
d_call: -

cdr3_nt: TGTGCCAGCAGTGGGGAATGGGACAACCCTTGGAACACTGAAGCTTTCTTT
cdr3_aa: CASSGEWDNPWNTEAFF
v_call: TRBV6-1
j_call: TRBJ1-1
clone_size: few
d_call: -

cdr3_nt: TGTGCCAGCAGTCCTACTCAGGGAAGGGAGCAGTACTTC
cdr3_aa: CASSPTQGREQYF
v_call: TRBV27
j_call: TRBJ2-7
clone_size: few
d_call: -

cdr3_nt: TGTGCCAGCAGCTTGGGACAGTGGTCTGAAGCTTTCTTT
cdr3_aa: CASSLGQWSEAFF
v_call: TRBV5-6
j_call: TRBJ1-1
clone_size: few
d_call: -

cdr3_nt: TGTGCCAGCAGTTCCACGGGAGGCCTGTCGCGGGGCTACACCTTC
cdr3_aa: CASSSTGGLSRGYTF
v_call: TRBV27
j_call: TRBJ1-2
clone_size: few
d_call: -

cdr3_nt: TGTGCCAGCAGTTACGTAGGACAGGGGCCCAACTATGGCTACACCTTC
cdr3_aa: CASSYVGQGPNYGYTF
v_call: TRBV6-5
j_call: TRBJ1-2
clone_size: -
d_call: TRBD1

cdr3_nt: TGTGCCAGCAGGGACAGGGTAATCTATGGCTACACCTTC
cdr3_aa: CASRDRVIYGYTF
v_call: TRBV6-6
j_call: TRBJ1-2
clone_size: -
d_call: TRBD1

cdr3_nt: TGTGCCAGCAGCGCCGTCCGGTTCGTGCAGTTCTTC
cdr3_aa: CASSAVRFVQFF
v_call: TRBV7-8
j_call: TRBJ2-1
clone_size: once
d_call: -

cdr3_nt: TGTGCCAGCAGTGGGGGGCAGTCTGTCGACACCATATATTTT
cdr3_aa: CASSGGQSVDTIYF
v_call: TRBV2
j_call: TRBJ1-3
clone_size: once
d_call: -

cdr3_nt: TGTGCCAGCAGGGGACAGTTCAATCAGCCCCAGCATTTT
cdr3_aa: CASRGQFNQPQHF
v_call: TRBV10-3
j_call: TRBJ1-5
clone_size: -
d_call: TRBD1

cdr3_nt: TGCGCCAGCAGCTTGGGGCACAGGAGCTCTGGGGCCAACGTCCTGACTTTC
cdr3_aa: CASSLGHRSSGANVLTF
v_call: TRBV5-1
j_call: TRBJ2-6
clone_size: -
d_call: -

cdr3_nt: TGTGCCATCCTGCGGGGTTCCTCTGGGGCCAACGTCCTGACTTTC
cdr3_aa: CAILRGSSGANVLTF
v_call: TRBV6-1
j_call: TRBJ2-6
clone_size: -
d_call: -

cdr3_nt: TGCGCCAGCAGCCAAGAGGAGACAGGGGGCTACGAGCAGTACTTC
cdr3_aa: CASSQEETGGYEQYF
v_call: TRBV4-1
j_call: TRBJ2-7
clone_size: medium-sized
d_call: TRBD1

cdr3_nt: TGCAGCGCCACCCGACAAGGCTACTACACCTTC
cdr3_aa: CSATRQGYYTF
v_call: TRBV29-1
j_call: TRBJ1-2
clone_size: -
d_call: -

cdr3_nt: TGCGCCAGCAGCTTGGCAGGGGGCAATCAGCCCCAGCATTTT
cdr3_aa: CASSLAGGNQPQHF
v_call: TRBV5-1
j_call: TRBJ1-5
clone_size: few
d_call: -

cdr3_nt: TGTGCCAGCACCGCCCTAGTTGGGAATGAGCAGTTCTTC
cdr3_aa: CASTALVGNEQFF
v_call: TRBV6-6
j_call: TRBJ2-1
clone_size: -
d_call: -

cdr3_nt: TGCGCCAGCAGTGCGACCGAACCCGGGACAGACAATGAGCAGTTCTTC
cdr3_aa: CASSATEPGTDNEQFF
v_call: TRBV10-1
j_call: TRBJ2-1
clone_size: -
d_call: TRBD1

cdr3_nt: TGTGCCAGCAGCATGGGACAGACCTACGAGCAGTACTTC
cdr3_aa: CASSMGQTYEQYF
v_call: TRBV5-6
j_call: TRBJ2-7
clone_size: -
d_call: TRBD1

cdr3_nt: TGTGCCAGCAGCTTAGCAGGGACTCGGGAGCTGTTTTTT
cdr3_aa: CASSLAGTRELFF
v_call: TRBV7-8
j_call: TRBJ2-2
clone_size: -
d_call: -

cdr3_nt: TGCGCCAGCAGCCAAGCGCCGGGGTCCCAGCCCCAGCATTTT
cdr3_aa: CASSQAPGSQPQHF
v_call: TRBV4-1
j_call: TRBJ1-5
clone_size: few
d_call: -

cdr3_nt: TGTGCCAGCAGCTTGGGCGGGGGTAGCACAGATACGCAGTATTTT
cdr3_aa: CASSLGGGSTDTQYF
v_call: TRBV5-4
j_call: TRBJ2-3
clone_size: once
d_call: TRBD2

cdr3_nt: TGCGCCAGCAGCAAGCCAGGGGCTAACTACAATGAGCAGTTCTTC
cdr3_aa: CASSKPGANYNEQFF
v_call: TRBV5-1
j_call: TRBJ2-1
clone_size: -
d_call: -

cdr3_nt: TGTGCCAGCTCTTCACAGGTCCCGTACGAGCAGTACTTC
cdr3_aa: CASSSQVPYEQYF
v_call: TRBV28
j_call: TRBJ2-7
clone_size: once
d_call: -

cdr3_nt: TGCAGCGGTGGGGACAGCAAGGTTAACTATGGCTACACCTTC
cdr3_aa: CSGGDSKVNYGYTF
v_call: TRBV29-1
j_call: TRBJ1-2
clone_size: few
d_call: TRBD1

cdr3_nt: TGTGCCAGCAGCCCCAGGGGGCGAGGTCAGCCCCAGCATTTT
cdr3_aa: CASSPRGRGQPQHF
v_call: TRBV7-2
j_call: TRBJ1-5
clone_size: once
d_call: TRBD1

cdr3_nt: TGTGCCAGCAGCTCCCCCCGGGGGTGGAACACTGAAGCTTTCTTT
cdr3_aa: CASSSPRGWNTEAFF
v_call: TRBV5-4
j_call: TRBJ1-1
clone_size: once
d_call: -

cdr3_nt: TGTGCCAGCATCTCTACCGGGGACTATGGCTACACCTTC
cdr3_aa: CASISTGDYGYTF
v_call: TRBV7-9
j_call: TRBJ1-2
clone_size: -
d_call: -

cdr3_nt: TGTGCCAGCAGCCCGACAGGGGCCACAAGCTCTGGAAACACCATATATTTT
cdr3_aa: CASSPTGATSSGNTIYF
v_call: TRBV5-4
j_call: TRBJ1-3
clone_size: -
d_call: TRBD1

cdr3_nt: TGTGCCTGGAGTGTGTCCGTGACCTTCTTAGCTGATCAGCCCCAGCATTTT
cdr3_aa: CAWSVSVTFLADQPQHF
v_call: TRBV30
j_call: TRBJ1-5
clone_size: -
d_call: -

cdr3_nt: TGTGCCATCTGGGACAGCCAAGGGGAGACCCAGTACTTC
cdr3_aa: CAIWDSQGETQYF
v_call: TRBV25-1
j_call: TRBJ2-5
clone_size: -
d_call: TRBD1

cdr3_nt: TGTGCCACCTCCCTGACAGGGGCCTACAATGAGCAGTTCTTC
cdr3_aa: CATSLTGAYNEQFF
v_call: TRBV28
j_call: TRBJ2-1
clone_size: -
d_call: TRBD1

cdr3_nt: TGTGCCAGCGGAGGACAGGCTGGTGGGGGCGAGCAGTACTTC
cdr3_aa: CASGGQAGGGEQYF
v_call: TRBV4-2
j_call: TRBJ2-7
clone_size: -
d_call: TRBD1

cdr3_nt: TGTGCCAGCAGCTCTGGCCCCGGGACTATAAACACTGAAGCTTTCTTT
cdr3_aa: CASSSGPGTINTEAFF
v_call: TRBV7-8
j_call: TRBJ1-1
clone_size: -
d_call: -

cdr3_nt: TGTGCCAGCAGTGAAGGTGTAAGGTCCTCTGGGGCCAACGTCTTGACTTTC
cdr3_aa: CASSEGVRSSGANVLTF
v_call: TRBV6-1
j_call: TRBJ2-6
clone_size: -
d_call: -